The source of this TCR beta chain is a study of blood T cell repertoires in COVID-19. In the study overall: Acute and convalescent COVID-19 specimens originated in the United States, Italy and Spain. In each case, the material was cDNA or gDNA derived from T cells, B-cell-depleted T cells, or PBMCs.

With 2 bases clipped from V and 3 bases from J, the junction kept 7 bases outside the gene matches. CDR1 is SGHDT and CDR2 is YYEEEE in the germline V gene. CDR3 length: 16 amino acids. Per the study methods: Nucleated cell number was recorded as an estimate derived from reference gene primer amplification. Method: immunoSEQ multiplex PCR; TCRdb's copy keeps in-frame clones and lacks some. V and J calls and clone size are those listed in that table; D and trimming were worked out from the DNA. The sample holds under 50,000 clones, just under 80% seen once. The chain employs TRBV5-6 and TRBJ2-2, with 7 bases lining up with TRBD1. The specimen sequenced was peripheral blood. The clonotype originates from an elderly man with active or convalescent COVID-19. The CDR3 loop reads CASSFSAGGYTGELFF. In nucleotides, the CDR3 is TGTGCCAGCAGCTTCTCGGCAGGGGGTTACACCGGGGAGCTGTTTTTT.